Reported below is one T cell receptor beta chain. Clones were read by immunoSEQ multiplex PCR, and TCRdb kept only the in-frame ones, dropping some. This sample has 50,000 to 65,000 clones, with more than 70% found just once. The entry originates in a study of blood T cell repertoires in COVID-19. On the study more broadly: From T cells, B-cell-depleted T cells, or PBMCs came the material, which was cDNA or gDNA.

The Seattle patients, enrolled during active infection, were followed longitudinally. Input material: peripheral blood. This clonotype was obtained from a man between 60 and 75 years old with COVID-19, enrolled during active disease.

The CDR3 DNA is TGTGCCAGCAGCCAAGACTGGGGGCGGGAGCAGTACTTC. Its translation is CASSQDWGREQYF. The V call is TRBV3-1 (or the pseudogene TRBV3-2), the J call TRBJ2-7; TRBD1 is a possible D gene (6 bases). The CDR3 is 13 residues long. The V and J ends lost 0 bases and 7 bases respectively, with 10 bases between them. The germline V gene encodes CDR1 LGHDT and CDR2 YNNKEL (reference sequence).